Sequencing of this T cell receptor (beta chain) was carried out in a study of graft-versus-host responses after intestinal transplantation. Study-wide background: Recipients had multivisceral, liver-intestinal, or isolated intestinal transplants. Tacrolimus and steroids were given for around three years to all recipients after anti-thymocyte globulin induction.

Produced via immunoSEQ multiplex PCR; TCRdb's table is partial and in-frame only. The sample contains fewer than 95,000 clones, 85% to 95% of which appear only once. The V and J ends lost 2 bases and 0 bases respectively, with 12 bases between them. Germline V gene data show CDR1 as SGHVS and CDR2 as FQNEAQ. The CDR3 totals 16 residues. General study findings and limits: GvH clones occurred in recipient marrow; some first appeared in ileum or blood. Clonal ratios of graft-versus-host to host-versus-graft in allografts were high for patients exhibiting graft-donor T cell macrochimerism.

Remarks on this clone: Its antigen remains unidentified.

This sequence originates from a human donor who received an intestinal transplant. The sequences come from unstimulated CD8+ T cells sorted from spleen or lymph node cells, collected before intestinal transplant. The chain has TRBV7-8 and TRBJ2-3; TRBD1 is a possible D gene (5 bases). In DNA form, the CDR3 reads TGTGCCAGCAGCTTATGGGGTAGGGGTAGCACAGATACGCAGTATTTT. It yields the protein CASSLWGRGSTDTQYF.